This TCR beta chain was sequenced during a study of cytomegalovirus exposure and HLA in healthy donors. Turning to the study itself: HLA-typed donors were the source of 90 million or so unique TCRs, which an early data release held. Study-level results: There were under 200 TCR beta chains listed as cytomegalovirus-associated. TCR association rates varied by HLA locus in a later analysis, with DRB1 highest and HLA-C lowest.

In germline, CDR1 is SGHDT, CDR2 YYEEEE. This CDR3 comprises 15 residues. V lost 4 bases and J lost 5; bases outside the gene matches: 9. Primers for the PCR totalled 60 Vbeta and 13 Jbeta. The method was immunoSEQ multiplex PCR; TCRdb's version includes in-frame clones alone and lacks a portion of them. The sample has around 120,000 clones, around 84% seen once. Worth noting for this clone: The antigen is unknown.

Sequenced: PBMCs. The source is a woman aged 30 to 39 in good health and CMV-seropositive. The chain is built from TRBV5-6 and TRBJ2-3; TRBD2 aligns across 8 bases. CDR3: CASSAGLGFGDTQYF. As DNA, the CDR3 is TGTGCCAGCAGCGCGGGACTAGGATTCGGAGATACGCAGTATTTT.